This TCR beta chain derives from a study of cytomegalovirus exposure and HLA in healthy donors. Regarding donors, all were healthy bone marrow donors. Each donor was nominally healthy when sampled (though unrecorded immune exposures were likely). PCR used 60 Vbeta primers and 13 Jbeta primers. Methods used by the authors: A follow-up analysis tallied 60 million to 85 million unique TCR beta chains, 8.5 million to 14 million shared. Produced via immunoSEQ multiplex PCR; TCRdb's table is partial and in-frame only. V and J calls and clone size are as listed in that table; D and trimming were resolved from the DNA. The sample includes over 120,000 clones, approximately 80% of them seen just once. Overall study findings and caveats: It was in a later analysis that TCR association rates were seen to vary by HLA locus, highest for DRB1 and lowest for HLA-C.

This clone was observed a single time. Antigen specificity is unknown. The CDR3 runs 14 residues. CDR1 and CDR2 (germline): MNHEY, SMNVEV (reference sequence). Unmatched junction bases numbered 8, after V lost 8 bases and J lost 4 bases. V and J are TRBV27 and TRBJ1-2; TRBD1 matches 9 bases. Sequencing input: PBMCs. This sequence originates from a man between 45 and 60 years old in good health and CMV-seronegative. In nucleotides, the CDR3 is TGTGCCAGCGGAACGGGACAGGGAGGCTATGGCTACACCTTC. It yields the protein CASGTGQGGYGYTF.